A selection of T cell receptor beta chains follows, all from one sample in a study of response to subunit inactivated influenza vaccine. TCRdb used MiXCR to reprocess the RT-PCR reads, holding one entry per CDR3 protein. The sample holds about 650,000 distinct CDR3 sequences; around 15% are singletons and the top ten take about 7.6%. Sample: PBMCs from blood, taken 14 to 15 days before vaccination. These receptors originate from a man aged 45-60 years who received an inactivated influenza vaccine. CDR3s include the opening cysteine and the closing phenylalanine or tryptophan. The D gene is left open where the match is weak. For some rows the clone size is stated as once, few or many, or as a class when expanded; others skip it.

v_gene,abundance,j_gene,d_gene,CDR3aa,CDR3nt
TRBV12-3/TRBV12-4,few,TRBJ2-5,NA,CASSFFRGETQYF,TGTGCCAGCAGTTTCTTCCGTGGGGAGACCCAGTACTTC
TRBV24-1,few,TRBJ2-7,TRBD1,CATSDPGTGMGEQYF,TGTGCCACCAGTGATCCTGGGACAGGGATGGGCGAGCAGTACTTC
TRBV24-1,NA,TRBJ2-1,NA,CATSSRTEQFF,TGTGCCACCAGCTCACGGACCGAGCAGTTCTTC
TRBV6-2/TRBV6-3,few,TRBJ1-5,TRBD1,CASSYSGTAAGSNQPQHF,TGTGCCAGCAGTTACTCGGGGACAGCCGCAGGTAGCAATCAGCCCCAGCATTTT
TRBV4-2,few,TRBJ2-7,NA,CASSQAVASKSSYEQYF,TGTGCCAGCAGCCAAGCGGTTGCCTCCAAGAGCTCCTACGAGCAGTACTTC
TRBV5-1,NA,TRBJ1-1,NA,CASSLALGRNTEAFF,TGCGCCAGCAGCTTGGCGCTGGGGCGAAACACTGAAGCTTTCTTT
TRBV5-5,few,TRBJ1-1,NA,CASSLELPGGAFF,TGTGCCAGCAGCTTGGAACTCCCGGGGGGAGCTTTCTTT
TRBV7-2,NA,TRBJ2-7,NA,CASSSRQFYEQYF,TGTGCCAGCAGCTCCCGGCAGTTCTACGAGCAGTACTTC
TRBV11-2,few,TRBJ2-1,NA,CASSLVLGEPSYNEQFF,TGTGCCAGCAGCTTAGTTTTGGGGGAGCCTTCCTACAATGAGCAGTTCTTC
TRBV27,NA,TRBJ1-1,NA,CASSPGRATEAFF,TGTGCCAGCAGTCCGGGACGGGCGACTGAAGCTTTCTTT
TRBV5-1,NA,TRBJ2-5,TRBD1,CASSLGTGADHWETQYF,TGCGCCAGCAGCTTGGGGACAGGGGCTGACCACTGGGAGACCCAGTACTTC
TRBV20-1,few,TRBJ2-5,NA,CSAVGGQGTQETQYF,TGCAGTGCCGTGGGGGGCCAGGGGACCCAAGAGACCCAGTACTTC
TRBV20-1,NA,TRBJ2-2,NA,CSARDGGAGELFF,TGCAGTGCTAGAGACGGTGGGGCCGGGGAGCTGTTTTTT
TRBV20-1,few,TRBJ2-3,TRBD2,CSARDPASGSPTDTQYF,TGCAGTGCTAGAGATCCGGCTAGCGGGAGTCCCACAGATACGCAGTATTTT
TRBV10-3,few,TRBJ2-2,TRBD1,CAISERGQGATTGELFF,TGTGCCATCAGTGAAAGGGGACAGGGGGCGACCACCGGGGAGCTGTTTTTT
TRBV6-4,many,TRBJ2-1,NA,CASSPGGANNEQFF,TGTGCCAGCAGTCCAGGAGGGGCTAACAATGAGCAGTTCTTC
TRBV28,few,TRBJ2-4,NA,CASSGDKNIQYF,TGTGCCAGCAGCGGGGACAAAAACATTCAGTACTTC
TRBV5-1,few,TRBJ2-4,TRBD1,CASSRTGVAKNIQYF,TGCGCCAGCAGTAGGACAGGGGTAGCCAAAAACATTCAGTACTTC
TRBV11-2,few,TRBJ2-3,NA,CASSFVDSHSDTQYF,TGTGCCAGCAGCTTTGTAGACAGCCATTCAGATACGCAGTATTTT
TRBV4-2,many,TRBJ1-4,NA,CASSQNQGATNEKLFF,TGTGCCAGCAGCCAGAACCAGGGAGCAACTAATGAAAAACTGTTTTTT
TRBV12-3/TRBV12-4,many,TRBJ2-2,TRBD1,CASSKPGQHTGELFF,TGTGCCAGCAGTAAGCCGGGACAGCACACCGGGGAGCTGTTTTTT
TRBV7-9,few,TRBJ2-7,NA,CASSNGTRSFKQYF,TGTGCCAGCAGCAACGGGACACGGAGCTTCAAGCAGTACTTC
TRBV11-2,few,TRBJ1-2,NA,CASSPIGGNGYTF,TGTGCCAGCAGCCCGATAGGGGGAAATGGCTACACCTTC
TRBV12-3/TRBV12-4,NA,TRBJ2-3,TRBD2,CASNQAGLATDTQYF,TGTGCCAGCAATCAGGCGGGACTAGCAACAGATACGCAGTATTTT
TRBV12-3/TRBV12-4,NA,TRBJ2-1,TRBD2,CASSELAGPNEQFF,TGTGCCAGCAGTGAACTAGCGGGCCCCAATGAGCAGTTCTTC
TRBV7-3,few,TRBJ2-7,TRBD2,CASSFGLWLAGASPYEQYF,TGTGCCAGCAGCTTCGGCTTGTGGCTAGCGGGAGCTTCCCCCTACGAGCAGTACTTC
TRBV4-1,few,TRBJ1-2,TRBD1,CASSPTGGVLGGYTF,TGCGCCAGCTCCCCGACAGGGGGCGTCTTAGGTGGCTACACCTTC
TRBV28,few,TRBJ1-1,TRBD1,CASRRQGSAAFF,TGTGCCAGCAGAAGACAGGGTTCAGCAGCTTTCTTT
TRBV6-2/TRBV6-3,NA,TRBJ2-4,TRBD1,CASQKSTGGNIQYF,TGTGCCAGCCAAAAATCGACAGGGGGAAACATTCAGTACTTC
TRBV25-1,NA,TRBJ2-1,NA,CASSESGRAGYYNEQFF,TGTGCCAGCAGTGAATCGGGACGGGCCGGGTACTACAATGAGCAGTTCTTC
TRBV12-3/TRBV12-4,few,TRBJ2-3,NA,CASSLSSGRTDTQYF,TGTGCCAGCAGTTTGAGTAGCGGCCGCACAGATACGCAGTATTTT
TRBV4-2,once,TRBJ2-5,NA,CASSQGREFGETQYF,TGTGCCAGCAGCCAAGGACGGGAGTTTGGGGAGACCCAGTACTTC